This TCR beta chain was recovered during a study of blood T cell repertoires in COVID-19 (TCRdb year 2020). Looking at the study overall: Samples covering the acute and convalescent phases of COVID-19 were provided by collaborators in the United States, Italy and Spain. The material from the prospective study consisted of cDNA or gDNA derived from T cells, B-cell-depleted T cells, or PBMCs. Deeply sampled blood TCRbeta repertoires from subjects exposed to, actively infected with, or recovered from COVID-19 were included in the dataset. A freely available public database, intended as a resource for researchers studying the immune response to SARS-CoV-2, is where the repertoires were released. The samples were drawn from the first 160 participants of the ongoing ImmuneRACE study and from over a thousand subjects provided by 6 global collaborators. Nearly every sample came with metadata listing a de-identified subject ID, COVID-19 status, age in years and sex. Where available, HLA class I and class II types were taken from metadata supplied by the sample provider and were not determined by assay-based typing.

A word on this clone: No cognate antigen has been identified for it. No qualities accompany the bases; no much larger clone lies one base away.

Results and caveats for the whole study, not just this receptor: How much clinical and demographic metadata was included differed by source and by participant, and the metadata was provided uncurated.

Each collaborating institution followed its own protocols to collect whole blood in K2EDTA tubes. For TCRbeta analysis, collaborators shipped samples as frozen whole blood, isolated PBMCs, or DNA extracted from either of those sample types. From the cysteine up to the phenylalanine, the CDR3 has a length of 14 residues. The DNA shown is the 42-base CDR3, in frame from base 1. V is reduced by 4 bases and J by 0 bases, leaving a spacing of 9 bases between them. CDR1 and CDR2 (SEHNR, FQNEAQ) derive from the germline V gene (reference sequence). TCRbeta CDR3 regions were amplified from genomic DNA by means of the immunoSEQ Assay, a bias-controlled multiplex PCR. For the original study's pipeline: Nucleated cell counts per sample were estimated from amplification of reference gene primers within the assay. Sequence reads were collapsed and filtered to measure the absolute abundance of every unique TCRbeta CDR3 rearrangement. For each sample, productive Simpson clonality was calculated as the square root of Simpson's diversity index across productive rearrangements. TCRdb took this table from immuneACCESS and kept in-frame rearrangements with V and J called. Such tables lack part of the clones; where checked against another copy, unresolved V genes explain under half of the gap, and the rest is unexplained. V and J calls and clone size come straight from that table; D and trimming were deduced from the DNA. The sample has under 200,000 clones on record, 88% of them singletons. The ten largest clones add up to roughly 5.5% of the sample.

The rearranged chain carries TRBV7-9 and TRBJ1-1, with an unclear D gene assignment. The sample comprised peripheral blood. This receptor was taken from a man aged 40-49 years with active or convalescent COVID-19. DNA sequence: TGTGCCAGCAGCTCCGCAACAGTGAACACTGAAGCTTTCTTT. This yields the protein CASSSATVNTEAFF.